This T cell receptor beta chain was profiled in a study of shared clonotypes between healthy human individuals. Germline V gene sequence: CDR1 MDHEN, CDR2 SYDVKM. The length of the CDR3 is 12 residues. Deletions cut 2 bases from V and 3 bases from J, with 5 bases between. Overall study results and limits: Among several donors, roughly 5% of naive CD4 clonotypes were found in common. A reduction in generation probabilities was seen for non-shared clonotypes relative to those shared by all four donors.

Naive CD8 cells comprised CD45RO-negative, CCR7-positively selected cells, excluding terminally differentiated effector memory CD45RA+ cells. On this clone itself: No antigen is known for it. Other DNA sequences in this sample translate to the same CDR3.

Source study methods: In the immunoSEQ data, sequences were junction-only and lacked quality scores, so filtering differed. Clones were sequenced by immunoSEQ multiplex PCR, and TCRdb holds only the in-frame ones, with some missing. Clonal size and the V and J genes are those of that table, whereas D and trimming came from the DNA. The data show about 2,100,000 clones, with approximately 94% seen just once and 1.7% held by the top ten. The sample taken for sequencing was naive CD8+ T cells from PBMCs. The gene calls are TRBV28 and TRBJ2-7, with D unclear. The clonotype was recovered from a man between 18 and 29 years old in good health. Some clones in this sample may be carry-over from other donors' samples. Written as DNA, the CDR3 is TGTGCCAGCAGTTTAATAGGCTACGAGCAGTACTTC. Translated: CASSLIGYEQYF.